This T cell receptor (beta chain) comes out of a study of PD-L1 blockade in urothelial cancer. Study details: Reported median T cell count for blood samples was more than 110,000.

Libraries were prepared by immunoSEQ multiplex PCR; TCRdb keeps only in-frame clonotypes and omits some of them. The sample consists of around 80,000 clones, about nine tenths of them appearing once. Germline values: CDR1 MGHRA, CDR2 YSYEKL. CDR3 length: 17 residues. V shed 0 bases and J shed 0 bases, with 12 bases lying between them. The sequence was collected from a woman aged 65 to 85 with urothelial cancer. Sequenced here: PBMCs, sampled around atezolizumab (anti-PD-L1) treatment. The rearrangement uses TRBV4-1 and TRBJ1-5, with D hard to call. CDR3 sequence: CASSQDSAGYSNQPQHF. CDR3 coding DNA: TGCGCCAGCAGCCAAGATTCGGCAGGCTATAGCAATCAGCCCCAGCATTTT.